A selection of T cell receptor beta chains follows, all from one sample in a study of cytomegalovirus exposure and HLA in healthy donors. The repertoire was sequenced with immunoSEQ multiplex PCR; TCRdb's copy has only in-frame clones and lacks some. The data contain fewer than 120,000 clones, roughly 90% of them singletons. The material sequenced was PBMCs. The receptors here all came from a woman between 18 and 29 years old in good health and CMV-seronegative. CDR3s include the opening cysteine and the closing phenylalanine or tryptophan. The D gene is left open where the match is weak. Clone size appears in some rows only: once, few, many, or a class for an expanded clone.

J	length	D	size	V	DNA	CDR3
TRBJ2-3	15	TRBD1	NA	TRBV7-8	TGTGCCAGCAGCTTAGGACAGGGTTACACAGATACGCAGTATTTT	CASSLGQGYTDTQYF
TRBJ2-5	18	TRBD2	once	TRBV4-2	TGTGCCAGCAGCCAAGGATCCAGCGGGGGGGCCTCGGGAGAGACCCAGTACTTC	CASSQGSSGGASGETQYF
TRBJ2-2	16	TRBD1	NA	TRBV2	TGTGCCAGCAGTGAAGGGACAGGGGGCGCCTCCGGGGAGCTGTTTTTT	CASSEGTGGASGELFF
TRBJ2-1	12	NA	NA	TRBV2	TGTGCCAGCAGTGAAGACAGGTACTCACAGTTCTTC	CASSEDRYSQFF
TRBJ2-7	14	TRBD2	few	TRBV11-2	TGTGCCAGCAGCTTAGGACTAGCGGGCGTGGGACAGTACTTC	CASSLGLAGVGQYF
TRBJ2-3	12	NA	NA	TRBV10-2	TGCGCCAGCAGTGATTTGAGCGATACGCAGTATTTT	CASSDLSDTQYF
TRBJ1-1	16	NA	NA	TRBV19	TGTGCCAGTAGTATCGTCTCAGGGGTGGGGAACACTGAAGCTTTCTTT	CASSIVSGVGNTEAFF
TRBJ2-5	13	NA	NA	TRBV11-3	TGTGCCAGCAGCTTAGACAGGGTTGAGACCCAGTACTTC	CASSLDRVETQYF
TRBJ2-1	17	NA	NA	TRBV4-3	TGCGCCAGCAGCCAAGATCTCGGGCTAGCTGCCTACAATGAGCAGTTCTTC	CASSQDLGLAAYNEQFF
TRBJ2-1	19	NA	NA	TRBV28	TGTGCCAGCAGTCCGTATATCCCGGCGGGACCAGGGGGCTACAATGAGCAGTTCTTC	CASSPYIPAGPGGYNEQFF
TRBJ2-2	14	NA	NA	TRBV6-1	TGTGCCAGCAGTGCCCAGACAGACACCGGGGAGCTGTTTTTT	CASSAQTDTGELFF
TRBJ2-7	15	NA	NA	TRBV5-6	TGTGCCAGCAGCGTACTCGGGACACCCTCCTACGAGCAGTACTTC	CASSVLGTPSYEQYF
TRBJ2-3	15	NA	NA	TRBV27	TGTGCCAGCGCGGGGTTTAGGGGTAGCACAGATACGCAGTATTTT	CASAGFRGSTDTQYF
TRBJ1-1	12	TRBD1	NA	TRBV2	TGTGCCGGAGGACAGGGGGCTGTTGAAGCTTTCTTT	CAGGQGAVEAFF
TRBJ1-5	17	TRBD1	NA	TRBV9	TGTGCCAGCAGGTCCGGGACAGGGGGCCTGAGCAATCAGCCCCAGCATTTT	CASRSGTGGLSNQPQHF
TRBJ1-2	15	TRBD1	few	TRBV4-3	TGCGCCAGCAGCCAAGCCGGGACAGCTAACTATGGCTACACCTTC	CASSQAGTANYGYTF
TRBJ1-2	14	TRBD1	few	TRBV5-4	TGTGCCAGCAGCCGGGACAGGGGGCTGAATGGCTACACCTTC	CASSRDRGLNGYTF
TRBJ2-1	15	TRBD2	NA	TRBV2	TGTGCCAGCAGGAGTAGCGGGGGCGCGTTTACTGAGCAGTTCTTC	CASRSSGGAFTEQFF
TRBJ2-5	14	NA	NA	TRBV7-2	TGTGCCAGCAGCTTAGCGCCAGGGTGGGAGACCCAGTACTTC	CASSLAPGWETQYF
TRBJ1-4	15	NA	NA	TRBV4-2	TGTGCCAGCAGCCAAGAGGAGGTGGGAGGCGAAAAACTGTTTTTT	CASSQEEVGGEKLFF
TRBJ2-7	16	TRBD2	NA	TRBV6-6	TGTGCCAGCAGTTCTCTGGCGAGCGGGAGACTGCACGAGCAGTACTTC	CASSSLASGRLHEQYF
TRBJ2-1	16	TRBD2	NA	TRBV25-1	TGTGCCAGCAGTGATAGCGGGACTAGACTTTGGAATGAGCAGTTCTTC	CASSDSGTRLWNEQFF
TRBJ1-1	14	NA	NA	TRBV27	TGTGCCAGCAGTTTACGAGGCGTGAACACTGAAGCTTTCTTT	CASSLRGVNTEAFF
TRBJ2-7	12	NA	NA	TRBV27	TGTGCCAGCAGTTTTAGAGGGGGTCGGCAGTACTTC	CASSFRGGRQYF
TRBJ2-3	17	TRBD1	NA	TRBV28	TGTGCCAGCAGTTTAATACTAGCAGGGGGCGAAGCAGATACGCAGTATTTT	CASSLILAGGEADTQYF
TRBJ2-7	16	NA	NA	TRBV4-2	TGTGCCAGCAGCCAAGATAGGGCGGGGCGAGACTACGAGCAGTACTTC	CASSQDRAGRDYEQYF
TRBJ2-3	14	NA	NA	TRBV11-2	TGTGCCAGCAGCGAAGGGGGGGGGCCTGATACGCAGTATTTT	CASSEGGGPDTQYF
TRBJ1-5	17	TRBD1	once	TRBV27	TGTGCCAGCAGTTCTATCAACGACAGGGGTAGCAATCAGCCCCAGCATTTT	CASSSINDRGSNQPQHF
TRBJ1-2	16	NA	NA	TRBV28	TGTGCCAGCAGCTCCACATCCGGGATTACAGGGTATGGCTACACCTTC	CASSSTSGITGYGYTF
TRBJ2-7	14	TRBD1	NA	TRBV11-3	TGTGCCAGCAGCTCCGACAGGGGAGTTACGAGGCAGTACTTC	CASSSDRGVTRQYF
TRBJ2-3	15	NA	NA	TRBV4-3	TGCGCCAGCAGCCAAGATGGCCCCCCGAGCGGGCTTCCCTTTTTT	CASSQDGPPSGLPFF
TRBJ1-2	18	NA	once	TRBV7-7	TGTGCTAGCAGCTTAGCCCCCCCGACTTACCCTTATGGCTTCGGCTACACCTTC	CASSLAPPTYPYGFGYTF